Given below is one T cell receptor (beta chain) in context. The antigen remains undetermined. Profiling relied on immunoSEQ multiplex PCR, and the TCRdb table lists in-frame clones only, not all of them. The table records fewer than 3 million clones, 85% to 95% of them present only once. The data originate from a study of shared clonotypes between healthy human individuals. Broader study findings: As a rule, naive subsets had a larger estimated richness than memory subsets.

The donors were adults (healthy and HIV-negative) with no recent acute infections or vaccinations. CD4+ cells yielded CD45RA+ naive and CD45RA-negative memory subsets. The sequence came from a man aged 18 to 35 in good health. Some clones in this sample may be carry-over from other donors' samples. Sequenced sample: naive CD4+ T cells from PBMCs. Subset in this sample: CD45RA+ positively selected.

The DNA for the CDR3 is TGTGCCAGCAGTCCTGGTTCAGGCTACACCTTC. Amino acid sequence: CASSPGSGYTF. This sequence joins TRBV6-1 and TRBJ1-2; D gene unclear. V was cut by 5 bases and J by 8 bases, with 9 bases left in between. CDR3 size: 11 residues. CDR1 and CDR2 (germline): MNHNS, SASEGT.